The present TCR beta chain was sequenced within a study of T cell changes during pregnancy in multiple sclerosis. Measured with immunoSEQ multiplex PCR; TCRdb has only the in-frame clones, and not every one. The sample contains about 38,000 clones, approximately 90% of which appear only once. The sample was CD4+ T cells from peripheral blood mononuclear cells, taken before pregnancy. This receptor was taken from a female donor with multiple sclerosis, enrolled in a pregnancy study.

DNA of the CDR3: TGCGCCAGCAGCCTCGGGGGGTCGCCTTCCTACGAGCAGTACTTC. Its translation is CASSLGGSPSYEQYF. The J gene is TRBJ2-7, the V gene TRBV4-3; 7 nucleotides match TRBD2. The germline gives CDR1 LGHNA, CDR2 YSLEER. The V segment lost 4 bases and the J segment 1 base; nucleotides outside the gene matches: 7. The CDR3 sequence is 15 residues long.